This paragraph covers one TCR beta chain sequence. Its antigen is still unknown. The record has no base qualities; no much larger clone is one base away. Participants in the prospective study were enrolled through a virtual design, were aged about 18 to 89 years, and lived in about 25 United States geographic areas. In the prospective study, participants were assigned to cohorts based on the clinical history participants reported in a screening survey and a study questionnaire. For ImmuneRACE Cohort 3, a participant was defined as recovered based on two consecutive negative NP/OP PCR tests, clearance by a healthcare professional, or resolution of symptoms. Each participant in the prospective study had whole blood, serum and a nasopharyngeal or oropharyngeal swab collected by mobile phlebotomists. Prospective study participants could optionally give additional blood draws and questionnaires over an approximately two-month period. Before DNA extraction, prospective study blood samples were shipped either frozen or at room temperature.

The data derive from a study of blood T cell repertoires in COVID-19 (dated by TCRdb to about 2020). At the level of the whole study: Collaborator samples came from the United States, Italy and Spain and covered acute and convalescent phases of COVID-19. The material from the prospective study consisted of cDNA or gDNA derived from T cells, B-cell-depleted T cells, or PBMCs. Deeply sampled blood TCRbeta repertoires from subjects exposed to, actively infected with, or recovered from COVID-19 were included in the dataset. The repertoires were released in a freely available public database meant as a resource for research on the immune response to SARS-CoV-2. Samples were obtained from the ongoing ImmuneRACE study (first 160 participants) and from some 1,200 subjects provided by 6 global collaborators. The sample metadata nearly always contained a de-identified subject ID, COVID-19 status, age in years and sex. Where HLA class I and class II types were available, the types were taken from metadata supplied by the sample provider, not from assay-based typing.

Broad study findings and their caveats: The amount of clinical and demographic metadata varied by source and participant and was provided uncurated.

TCRbeta CDR3 regions were amplified from genomic DNA using the immunoSEQ Assay, a bias-controlled multiplex PCR. In the authors' own workflow: Nucleated cell counts per sample were estimated from amplification of reference gene primers within the assay. To quantify the absolute abundance of each unique TCRbeta CDR3 rearrangement, sequence reads were collapsed and filtered. For each sample, productive Simpson clonality was calculated by taking the square root of Simpson's diversity index across productive rearrangements. Sourced from immuneACCESS, this table was stored by TCRdb with only in-frame sequences that have V and J called. A share of the clones is absent; for the studies checked, an unresolved V gene accounts for under half, and the remainder has no known explanation. V, J and clone size are those of that table, while D and trimming were read from the DNA. This sample holds about 320,000 clones; around 90% were observed only once. Together, the top ten hold roughly 5% of the sample.

Material: PBMCs or T cells enriched from blood (not recorded which). This TCR derives from a man in his sixties who had recovered from COVID-19.

The sequenced DNA is TGTGCCACCAGTGACCCGGACAATGACTATGGCTACACCTTC. It encodes CATSDPDNDYGYTF. The rearrangement combines TRBV24-1 with TRBJ1-2, with a weak D call of TRBD1 (5 bases match). CDR3 length: 14 amino acids, cysteine to phenylalanine. CDR3 DNA is the only sequence kept; it has 42 bases, read in frame from the first base. From the germline V gene, CDR1 is KGHDR and CDR2 is SFDVKD. Trimming at the junction amounts to 4 bases on V and 3 bases on J, and the germline ends lie 11 bases apart.